The T cell receptor beta chain under discussion was sequenced for a study of CD8+ T cells in alopecia areata. Across the study: Scoring of severity for treated patients was based on percentage of affected scalp area.

This sample's treatment: oral pan-JAK inhibitor, 5-10 mg twice daily. Study-level points and caveats: Normal skin's resident alphabeta T cells are also sequenced in scalp samples. Both scalp clonality and the expanded CD8+ clones among the top 100 showed a significant decrease with tofacitinib. Lesional scalp, especially alopecia totalis/universalis, showed higher clonality than normal scalp.

This clone was seen a few times. Its specificity is unknown. Investigators isolated RNA and reverse transcribed it into cDNA to act as the sequencing template. Data came from immunoSEQ multiplex PCR; TCRdb stores just in-frame clones and leaves some out. The sample records under 200,000 clones, 50% to 65% being singletons. Trimming cost V 6 bases and J 2 bases, with 11 bases left between them. The CDR3 sequence is 13 residues long. The V gene's germline CDR1 is SQVTM and CDR2 ANQGSEA. The chain combines TRBV29-1 with TRBJ1-5, with a tentative D call TRBD1 (6 bases). Sample: CD4+ T cells sorted from blood, taken at week 24, from a patient treated with tofacitinib. The TCR sequence derives from a human donor with alopecia areata. CDR3 coding DNA: TGCAGCGTAACGGGGGCGGGCAATCAGCCCCAGCATTTT. It codes for CSVTGAGNQPQHF.